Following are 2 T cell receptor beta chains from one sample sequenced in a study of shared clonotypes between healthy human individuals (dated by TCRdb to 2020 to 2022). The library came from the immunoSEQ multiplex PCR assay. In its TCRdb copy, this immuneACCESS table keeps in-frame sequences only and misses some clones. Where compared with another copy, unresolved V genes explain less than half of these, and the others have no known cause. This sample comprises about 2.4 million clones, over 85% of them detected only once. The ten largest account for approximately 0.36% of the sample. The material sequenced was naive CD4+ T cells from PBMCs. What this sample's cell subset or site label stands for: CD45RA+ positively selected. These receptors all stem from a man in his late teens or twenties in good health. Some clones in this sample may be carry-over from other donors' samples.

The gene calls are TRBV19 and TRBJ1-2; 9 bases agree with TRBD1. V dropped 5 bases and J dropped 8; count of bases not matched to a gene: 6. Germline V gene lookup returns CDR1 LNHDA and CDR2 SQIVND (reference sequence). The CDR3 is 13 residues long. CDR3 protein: CASSARTGDGYTF. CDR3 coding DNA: TGTGCCAGTAGTGCCCGGACAGGGGACGGCTACACCTTC.

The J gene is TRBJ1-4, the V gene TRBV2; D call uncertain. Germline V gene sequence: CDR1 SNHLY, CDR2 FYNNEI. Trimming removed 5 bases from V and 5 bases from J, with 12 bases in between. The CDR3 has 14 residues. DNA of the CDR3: TGTGCCAGCAGTAAAGGTGTCGGCAATGAAAAACTGTTTTTT. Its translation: CASSKGVGNEKLFF.